Sequencing of this T cell receptor beta chain was carried out in a study of T cell responses to AZD1222 COVID-19 vaccine (dated by TCRdb to the early 2020s). Regarding the complete study: Because spike-specific TCR depth and breadth did not differ between the two schedules, AZD1222 recipients who got a second dose at roughly 4 weeks were pooled with those who got a second dose at roughly 12 weeks. A total of around 240 trial participants underwent TCR sequencing, of whom 207 received two doses of AZD1222 and some 26 received two doses of the MenACWY control vaccine. Enrollment into the trials was organized by age into subgroups of 18-55, 56-69 and 70-plus years, and those subgroups contained roughly 150, 30 and 60 TCR-sequenced participants, respectively. The paper's findings and limits, for the study overall: The 56-69-year group was small, and its depth increase did not reach significance, likely because of low power. Because no day 14 peak-response samples were available, the repertoires could be characterized only after the peak T cell response. After two AZD1222 doses, spike-specific TCR breadth and depth were significantly higher than at day 0 and than in MenACWY recipients. Nearly half of unique spike-specific TCRs reportedly recognized epitopes outside regions mutated in the B.1.351 and B.1.1.7 variants. The vaccine-associated CD4 TCRs covered the entire spike protein, and the dominant responses fell in regions 160-218 and 743-854. Conclusions about previously exposed vaccinees are limited because only six or seven AZD1222 recipients were SARS-CoV-2 seropositive at baseline. Participants were mostly white British and included more females than males, and it was suggested by the authors that clonal diversity may have been underestimated.

V and J are truncated by 5 bases and 3 bases respectively, leaving an intervening sequence of 8 bases. Reading from cysteine to phenylalanine, the CDR3 counts 13 amino acids. The kept DNA is CDR3 alone, 39 bases in frame from the first base. The germline V gene supplies CDR1 MNHEY and CDR2 SVGEGT. The CDR3 regions of human TCRbeta chains were subjected to immunosequencing. The authors' pipeline ran thus. Repertoire TCRs were matched against a reference library of SARS-CoV-2-specific TCRs generated with the MIRA antigen-specificity platform. Breadth meant the fraction of unique TCRs that were SARS-CoV-2-associated, whereas depth meant the fraction of total T cells that were SARS-CoV-2-associated. Each spike-specific TCR was assigned to its reactive spike region and to a CD4 or CD8 class using the MIRA data. Log10-transformed breadth and depth values were compared by one-way ANOVA with Sidak's multiple comparisons tests. TCRdb retrieved this table from immuneACCESS and kept in-frame rearrangements only. Not all clones are present; in checked studies, unresolved V genes account for under half, and no reason is known for the remainder. The D gene and trimming were derived from the DNA, and the V and J assignments and clone size from that table. The sample includes fewer than 150,000 clones, with less than 95% observed a single time. Roughly 3.1% of the sample is held by the ten biggest clonotypes.

A note on this clone: The antigen this receptor binds is unknown. No base qualities exist here, and no much larger clone lies one base off it.

The time point label, read with the paper, signifies: baseline before first vaccination. Vaccinee samples were obtained from the UK trials COV001 and COV002, which included a single-blind randomized controlled phase 2/3 trial of AZD1222 (ChAdOx1 nCoV-19) in healthy adults. Trial participant PBMC samples were collected at day 0 and day 28 after the second dose for TCRbeta chain sequencing. The starting material was peripheral blood, obtained on day 0 of AZD1222 vaccination. This TCR came from an adult in good health. The chain uses TRBV6-2 or TRBV6-3 and TRBJ2-1; confidence is insufficient to name the D gene. The CDR3 protein sequence reads: CASSLDDYNEQFF. The DNA reads TGTGCCAGCAGTCTGGACGACTACAATGAGCAGTTCTTC.